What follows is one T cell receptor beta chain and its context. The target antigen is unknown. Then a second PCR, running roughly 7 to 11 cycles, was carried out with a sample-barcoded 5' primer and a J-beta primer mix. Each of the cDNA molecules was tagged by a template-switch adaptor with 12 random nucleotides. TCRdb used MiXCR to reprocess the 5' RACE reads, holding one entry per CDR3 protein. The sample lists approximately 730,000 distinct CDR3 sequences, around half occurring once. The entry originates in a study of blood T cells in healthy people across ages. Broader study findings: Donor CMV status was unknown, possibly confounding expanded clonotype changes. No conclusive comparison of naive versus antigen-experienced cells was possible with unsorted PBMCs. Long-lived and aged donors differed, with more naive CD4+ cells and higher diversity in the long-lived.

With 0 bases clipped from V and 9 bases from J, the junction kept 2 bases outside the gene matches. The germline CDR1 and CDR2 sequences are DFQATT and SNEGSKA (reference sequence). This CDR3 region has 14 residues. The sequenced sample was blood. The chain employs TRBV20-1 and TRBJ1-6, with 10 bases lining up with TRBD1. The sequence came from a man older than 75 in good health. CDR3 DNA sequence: TGCAGTGCTAGAGAAGGGACAGGGGCTTCACCCCTCCACTTT. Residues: CSAREGTGASPLHF.